The source of this TCR beta chain is a study of T cell responses to AZD1222 COVID-19 vaccine (dated by TCRdb to 2020 to 2022). For the wider study: AZD1222 recipients given second doses at about 4 weeks or at about 12 weeks were pooled, since spike-specific TCR depth and breadth were not found to differ between the two schedules. A total of 230 or so trial participants underwent TCR sequencing, of whom 200 to 220 received two doses of AZD1222 and about 26 received two doses of the MenACWY control vaccine. Enrollment into the trials was organized by age into subgroups of 18-55, 56-69 and 70-plus years, and those subgroups contained roughly 160, 29 and 62 TCR-sequenced participants, respectively. Overall study outcomes, separate from this receptor: Reportedly, almost half of the unique spike-specific TCRs recognized epitopes lying outside the regions that are mutated in the B.1.351 and B.1.1.7 variants. The vaccine-associated CD4 TCRs covered the entire spike protein, and the dominant responses fell in regions 160-218 and 743-854. A significant rise in spike-specific TCR breadth and depth was observed after two AZD1222 doses relative to day 0 and relative to MenACWY recipients. Only five or six AZD1222 recipients were SARS-CoV-2 seropositive at baseline, limiting conclusions about previously exposed vaccinees. The 56-69-year group was small, and its depth increase did not reach significance, likely because of low power. Because no day 14 peak-response samples were available, repertoires were characterized only after the peak T cell response. Participants were mostly white British, with more females than males. The authors suggested clonal diversity may have been underestimated.

The time point tag for this specimen amounts to: baseline before first vaccination. Samples from vaccinated people were obtained from the UK trials COV001 and COV002, which included a single-blind randomized controlled phase 2/3 trial of AZD1222 (ChAdOx1 nCoV-19) in healthy adults. For TCRbeta chain sequencing, PBMC samples were collected from trial participants at day 0 and at day 28 after the second dose. Comment on this clone: It lacks a known antigen. No clone much larger than this one lies a single base away; base qualities are absent.

The CDR3 regions of human TCRbeta chains were analyzed by immunosequencing. Per the source publication's procedure: TCRs in the repertoires were compared against a reference library of SARS-CoV-2-specific TCRs that had been generated with the MIRA antigen-specificity platform. Breadth meant the fraction of unique TCRs that were SARS-CoV-2-associated, whereas depth meant the fraction of total T cells that were SARS-CoV-2-associated. Each spike-specific TCR was assigned to its reactive spike region and to a CD4 or CD8 class using the MIRA data. Log10-transformed breadth and depth values were compared by one-way ANOVA with Sidak's multiple comparisons tests. Held by TCRdb, this immuneACCESS table contains in-frame sequences only and omits some clones. Under half of the omission traces to an unresolved V gene where checked; the cause of the rest is unknown. Clonal size and the V and J genes are those of that table, whereas D and trimming came from the DNA. For this sample there are fewer than 55,000 clones; 83% appear just once. The ten largest clones represent 52% of the sample.

V is reduced by 0 bases and J by 5 bases, leaving a spacing of 4 bases between them. The CDR3 runs 13 residues from the cysteine to the phenylalanine. Only the CDR3 part of the read is kept: 39 bases, read in frame from the first base. For CDR1 and CDR2, the germline V gene lists MNHEY and SVGAGI. The TCR was taken from an adult in good health. The sample in question was peripheral blood, obtained on day 0 of AZD1222 vaccination. The chain was built from TRBV6-5 and TRBJ2-2; the D gene assignment is ambiguous. The CDR3 has the sequence CASSYSGTGELFF. The DNA sequence is as follows: TGTGCCAGCAGTTACTCGGGGACCGGGGAGCTGTTTTTT.